This T cell receptor (beta chain) was recovered during a study of shared clonotypes between healthy human individuals. The overall study: The donor group consisted of a couple of women and three men, aged 18 to 49.

Regarding the study as a whole: Rarefaction indicated that sorted-subset sequencing remained incomplete although depth was large.

Using immunoSEQ multiplex PCR, the repertoire was profiled, and TCRdb retains in-frame clones only, with some absent. This table holds some 980,000 clones, roughly 72% found once. Germline V gene lookup returns CDR1 SGHNT and CDR2 YENEEA. Trimming cost V 5 bases and J 8 bases; bases outside gene matches: 12. CDR3 length: 17 amino acids. Details on this clone: What it binds is unknown.

The sequence derives from a man younger than 35 in good health. V and J are TRBV11-3 and TRBJ2-1; TRBD2 aligns across 13 bases. The sample comprised memory CD4+ T cells sorted from blood. Subset reported: CD45RA-negative fraction. Here the CDR3 reads CASSPELGTSGADEQFF. CDR3 DNA sequence: TGTGCCAGCAGCCCAGAACTCGGGACTAGCGGGGCCGATGAGCAGTTCTTC.